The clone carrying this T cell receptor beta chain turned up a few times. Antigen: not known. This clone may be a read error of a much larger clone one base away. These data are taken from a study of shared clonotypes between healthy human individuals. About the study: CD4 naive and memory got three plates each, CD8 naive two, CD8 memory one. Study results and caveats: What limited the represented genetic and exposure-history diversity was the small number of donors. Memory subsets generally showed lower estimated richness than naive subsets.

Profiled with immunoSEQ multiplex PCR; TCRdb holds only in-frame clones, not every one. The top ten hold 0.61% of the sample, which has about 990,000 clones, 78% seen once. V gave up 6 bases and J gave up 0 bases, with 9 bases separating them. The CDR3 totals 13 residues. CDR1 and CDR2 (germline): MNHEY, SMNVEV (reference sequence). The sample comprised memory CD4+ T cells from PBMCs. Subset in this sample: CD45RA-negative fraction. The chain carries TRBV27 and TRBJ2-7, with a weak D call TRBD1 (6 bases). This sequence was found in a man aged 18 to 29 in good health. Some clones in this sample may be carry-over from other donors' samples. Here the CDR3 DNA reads TGTGCCAGCAGCCTGGACAGCTCCTACGAGCAGTACTTC. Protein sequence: CASSLDSSYEQYF.